A selection of T cell receptor beta chains follows, all from one sample in a study of CD8 T cells in ankylosing spondylitis. TCRdb recomputed calls from the 5' RACE reads with MiXCR, one row per CDR3 protein. Of fewer than 500,000 distinct CDR3 sequences listed, 25% to 30% are singletons. Source material: blood, either unsorted or a sorted T cell fraction (not recorded which). These receptors came from a male donor with ankylosing spondylitis. Both conserved end residues are part of each CDR3. D genes are given only for firm matches. Size tells how often a clone was seen (once, few, many) or the class of an expanded clone, and some rows leave it out.

V,size,J,length,D,CDR3,DNA
TRBV20-1,NA,TRBJ2-2,14,TRBD1,CSATRDRKSGELFF,TGCAGTGCTACCCGGGACAGGAAATCCGGGGAGCTGTTTTTT
TRBV20-1,many,TRBJ1-5,13,NA,CSARGVSNQPQHF,TGCAGTGCCCGGGGGGTTTCCAATCAGCCCCAGCATTTT
TRBV5-1,few,TRBJ2-2,15,NA,CASSLAASYTGELFF,TGCGCCAGCAGCTTGGCCGCCAGTTATACCGGGGAGCTGTTTTTT
TRBV12-3/TRBV12-4,once,TRBJ2-1,16,NA,CASSTAALLPYNEQFF,TGTGCCAGCAGTACCGCCGCTTTACTCCCTTACAATGAGCAGTTCTTC
TRBV10-3,NA,TRBJ2-3,14,NA,CAISTGTITDTQYF,TGTGCCATCAGCACAGGGACGATTACAGATACGCAGTATTTT
TRBV24-1,NA,TRBJ2-2,17,TRBD1,CATSDPGQPKNTGELFF,TGTGCCACCAGTGATCCGGGACAGCCAAAGAACACCGGGGAGCTGTTTTTT
TRBV3-1,many,TRBJ1-2,15,NA,CASSQNAGHDGGYTF,TGTGCCAGCAGCCAAAATGCAGGGCACGACGGCGGCTACACCTTC
TRBV3-1,NA,TRBJ2-2,17,TRBD2,CASSYGVASGTTGELFF,TGTGCCAGCAGCTATGGTGTAGCTAGCGGGACCACCGGGGAGCTGTTTTTT
TRBV24-1,few,TRBJ2-1,13,NA,CATQGGWHNEQFF,TGTGCCACACAGGGAGGATGGCACAATGAGCAGTTCTTC
TRBV14,NA,TRBJ1-1,13,TRBD1,CASSQVRQGEAFF,TGTGCCAGCAGCCAAGTGCGACAGGGCGAAGCTTTCTTT
TRBV27,NA,TRBJ2-1,16,TRBD1,CASSPRTGLTYNEQFF,TGTGCCAGCAGTCCAAGGACAGGGCTCACCTACAATGAGCAGTTCTTC
TRBV5-1,few,TRBJ2-1,15,TRBD1,CASSRQGQGRIEQFF,TGCGCCAGCAGCCGACAGGGACAGGGGAGGATTGAGCAGTTCTTC
TRBV7-9,NA,TRBJ2-1,14,TRBD2,CASSLGLAVKEQFF,TGTGCCAGCAGCTTAGGGCTAGCGGTAAAGGAGCAGTTCTTC
TRBV18,NA,TRBJ1-5,15,NA,CASSPPSASNQPQHF,TGTGCCAGCTCACCACCGTCCGCAAGCAATCAGCCCCAGCATTTT
TRBV12-3/TRBV12-4,NA,TRBJ2-1,13,TRBD2,CASRTSGTNEQFF,TGTGCCAGCAGGACTAGCGGGACCAATGAGCAGTTCTTC
TRBV4-2,few,TRBJ1-4,15,NA,CASSQSGATNEKLFF,TGTGCCAGCAGCCAATCAGGGGCAACTAATGAAAAACTGTTTTTT
TRBV20-1,few,TRBJ1-4,14,NA,CSASLQGLGEKLFF,TGCAGTGCTAGCCTTCAGGGTTTGGGTGAAAAACTGTTTTTT
TRBV15,few,TRBJ1-6,18,TRBD1,CATSRSRTGSSYNSPLHF,TGTGCCACCAGCAGATCGCGGACAGGGAGCTCCTATAATTCACCCCTCCACTTT
TRBV7-9,few,TRBJ1-1,12,NA,CASSLSHTEAFF,TGTGCCAGCAGCCTATCCCACACTGAAGCTTTCTTT
TRBV29-1,few,TRBJ2-6,14,NA,CSTPGDSGANVLTF,TGCAGCACCCCGGGGGACTCTGGGGCCAACGTCCTGACTTTC
TRBV4-2,NA,TRBJ2-5,16,TRBD2,CASSHSGLAEEETQYF,TGTGCCAGCAGCCACTCAGGACTAGCGGAAGAAGAGACCCAGTACTTC
TRBV3-1,few,TRBJ1-5,16,NA,CASSQGQDLSNQPQHF,TGTGCCAGCAGCCAAGGACAGGACTTAAGCAATCAGCCCCAGCATTTT
TRBV11-2,NA,TRBJ2-1,15,NA,CASSFVTGEGGEQFF,TGTGCCAGCAGCTTTGTGACGGGAGAGGGAGGTGAGCAGTTCTTC
TRBV14,few,TRBJ2-2,15,NA,CASSQDLATTGELFF,TGTGCCAGCAGCCAAGACCTAGCGACCACCGGGGAGCTGTTTTTT
TRBV3-1,few,TRBJ2-5,14,NA,CASSRAGTEETQYF,TGTGCCAGCAGCCGCGCCGGGACGGAAGAGACCCAGTACTTC
TRBV20-1,few,TRBJ2-1,11,TRBD1,CSADRDNEQFF,TGCAGTGCTGACAGGGACAATGAGCAGTTCTTC
TRBV4-1,NA,TRBJ2-3,16,NA,CASSQETTPSTDTQYF,TGCGCCAGCAGCCAAGAAACTACTCCTTCCACAGATACGCAGTATTTT
TRBV12-3/TRBV12-4,few,TRBJ2-1,17,TRBD2,CASSLPWTSGTNNEQFF,TGTGCCAGCAGTCTACCGTGGACTAGCGGGACAAACAATGAGCAGTTCTTC
TRBV6-1,NA,TRBJ2-1,18,NA,CASSELGRVGSSYNEQFF,TGTGCCAGCAGTGAATTAGGTCGGGTGGGGAGCTCCTACAATGAGCAGTTCTTC
TRBV12-3/TRBV12-4,NA,TRBJ2-1,15,NA,CASSQGLPSYNEQFF,TGTGCCAGCAGCCAGGGACTTCCTTCCTACAATGAGCAGTTCTTC
TRBV4-2,few,TRBJ2-3,13,NA,CASSRGSVDTQYF,TGTGCCAGCAGCCGGGGTTCGGTGGATACGCAGTATTTT
TRBV5-1,few,TRBJ2-5,14,TRBD2,CASSSTSGSETQYF,TGCGCCAGCAGCTCTACTAGCGGGAGTGAGACCCAGTACTTC
TRBV6-1,NA,TRBJ1-2,14,TRBD1,CASSEAPRQGGYTF,TGTGCCAGCAGTGAAGCGCCGAGACAGGGCGGCTACACCTTC
TRBV9,NA,TRBJ2-3,16,TRBD2,CASSVEGGSSTDTQYF,TGTGCCAGCAGCGTAGAAGGCGGGAGTAGCACAGATACGCAGTATTTT
TRBV3-1,NA,TRBJ2-3,15,NA,CASSQVRAGTDTQYF,TGTGCCAGCAGCCAAGTTCGGGCAGGGACAGATACGCAGTATTTT
TRBV18,few,TRBJ1-1,14,NA,CASSSTVGVTEAFF,TGTGCCAGCTCATCGACAGTAGGTGTAACTGAAGCTTTCTTT
TRBV6-1,NA,TRBJ2-7,16,TRBD1,CASKGRSDRGSYEQYF,TGTGCCAGCAAGGGGCGGTCGGACAGGGGCTCCTACGAGCAGTACTTC
TRBV29-1,few,TRBJ2-3,12,NA,CSVETGTDTQYF,TGCAGCGTTGAGACAGGCACAGATACGCAGTATTTT
TRBV18,once,TRBJ2-2,16,TRBD2,CASSPLWLAGTGELFF,TGTGCCAGCTCACCACTGTGGCTAGCGGGTACCGGGGAGCTGTTTTTT
TRBV18,NA,TRBJ2-1,13,NA,CASSPLPLDEQFF,TGTGCCAGCTCACCCCTTCCTTTGGATGAGCAGTTCTTC
TRBV19,NA,TRBJ1-1,14,TRBD1,CASSNTGGQREAFF,TGTGCCAGTAGTAATACAGGGGGCCAGCGGGAAGCTTTCTTT
TRBV7-9,NA,TRBJ1-6,15,TRBD1,CASSSLTGVNSPLHF,TGTGCCAGCAGCTCACTCACAGGGGTTAATTCACCCCTCCACTTT
TRBV10-3,few,TRBJ1-2,13,NA,CAISEIEGEGYTF,TGTGCCATCAGTGAAATCGAGGGGGAGGGCTACACCTTC
TRBV12-3/TRBV12-4,few,TRBJ2-7,14,TRBD1,CASSFRDRGSEQYF,TGTGCCAGCAGTTTCCGGGACAGGGGGTCCGAGCAGTACTTC
TRBV5-1,few,TRBJ1-1,13,NA,CASSSDGSFEAFF,TGCGCCAGCAGCTCGGACGGTAGTTTTGAAGCTTTCTTT
TRBV20-1,few,TRBJ2-1,13,NA,CSALRTGYNEQFF,TGCAGTGCCCTTAGGACGGGTTACAATGAGCAGTTCTTC
TRBV11-2,NA,TRBJ1-6,15,NA,CASTSGAGHNSPLHF,TGTGCCAGCACCTCGGGGGCGGGACATAATTCACCCCTCCACTTT
TRBV7-8,NA,TRBJ1-1,16,NA,CASSLEAPGENTEAFF,TGTGCCAGCAGCTTAGAGGCCCCAGGAGAAAACACTGAAGCTTTCTTT
TRBV5-5,NA,TRBJ1-5,16,TRBD1,CASSLISQGVNQPQHF,TGTGCCAGCAGCTTAATTTCTCAGGGGGTCAATCAGCCCCAGCATTTT
TRBV29-1,NA,TRBJ1-1,12,NA,CSVWGVNTEAFF,TGCAGCGTTTGGGGGGTGAACACTGAAGCTTTCTTT
TRBV15,NA,TRBJ2-2,14,NA,CATSRALSTGELFF,TGTGCCACCAGCAGAGCCCTGTCTACCGGGGAGCTGTTTTTT
TRBV4-2,NA,TRBJ1-6,15,NA,CASSQDGGQNSPLHF,TGTGCCAGCAGTCAGGACGGGGGGCAGAATTCACCCCTCCACTTT
TRBV6-2/TRBV6-3,few,TRBJ1-2,11,NA,CASSEIYGYTF,TGTGCCAGCAGTGAGATCTATGGCTACACCTTC
TRBV11-1,NA,TRBJ2-2,16,TRBD1,CASSLWTGDGTGELYF,TGTGCCAGCAGCTTATGGACAGGGGACGGCACCGGGGAGCTGTATTTT
TRBV7-9,NA,TRBJ1-4,15,NA,CASTSTRGKSEKLFF,TGTGCCAGCACCTCAACCAGGGGTAAAAGTGAAAAACTGTTTTTT
TRBV29-1,NA,TRBJ2-7,13,NA,CSVVPRGFIEQYF,TGCAGCGTGGTCCCCCGGGGGTTCATCGAGCAGTACTTC
TRBV12-3/TRBV12-4,many,TRBJ1-2,13,NA,CASSPGQLYGYTF,TGTGCCAGCAGCCCCGGACAGCTATATGGCTACACCTTC